Presented here are 22 T cell receptor beta chains from one specimen sequenced in a study of post-analysis software for immune sequencing data. Each TCR beta cDNA library carried unique molecular identifiers. From the PCR reads, TCRdb called clonotypes with MiXCR, one entry per CDR3 protein. The sample consists of about half a million distinct CDR3 sequences, around 36% of them appearing once. The antigens of these receptors remain unknown. The study's findings and limits: TRBV segments more frequent in patients than in controls numbered about 5 and included TRBV5-6, TRBV5-1 and TRBV20-1.

The sequencing input was blood. These receptors originate from a girl between 2 and 17 years old with multiple sclerosis.

The rearrangement joins TRBV5-3 to TRBJ2-5, with D possibly TRBD2 on 7 matching bases. TRBV5-3 is an open reading frame whose function is uncertain. This CDR3 is 15 amino acids long. V was pared by 8 bases and J by 2 bases, with 19 bases between. The CDR3 reads CASRDRGAAQETQYF. CDR3 nucleotides: TGTGCCAGCCGAGATCGGGGGGCCGCTCAAGAGACCCAGTACTTC.

This clonotype has only a few counts. The chain couples TRBV6-6 to TRBJ2-5; D not certain. The end of the DNA is better explained by TRBJ2-7, so the J call may be wrong. Germline-derived CDR1 and CDR2 are MNHNY and SVGAGI (reference sequence). This CDR3 spans 12 amino acids. Written as DNA, the CDR3 is TGTGCCAGCTTAAAGCTAGTTGGCGAGCAGTACTTC. This encodes CASLKLVGEQYF.

The J gene is TRBJ1-1, the V gene TRBV20-1, with no clear D. This CDR3 contains 14 residues. The V end was cut by 5 bases, the J end by 1 base, with 14 bases between. Germline V gene lookup returns CDR1 DFQATT and CDR2 SNEGSKA (reference sequence). The CDR3 nucleotides read TGCAGTGCTGACCGGAGCGCGGCGAACACTGAAGCTTTCTTT. It yields the protein CSADRSAANTEAFF.

This clonotype was counted a few times. This chain links TRBV24-1 with TRBJ2-2, with D tentatively TRBD1 (5 bases). V was clipped by 0 bases and J by 2 bases, with 6 bases between them. Germline V gene sequence: CDR1 KGHDR, CDR2 SFDVKD. The length of the CDR3 is 15 residues. The CDR3 reads CATSDLRGNTGELFF. The CDR3 DNA reads TGTGCCACCAGTGATTTGAGGGGCAACACCGGGGAGCTGTTTTTT.

For this clonotype: One end of the junction varies from germline; a read error may be responsible. The chain uses TRBV5-1 and TRBJ2-7, with 7 bases matching TRBD1. The germline gives CDR1 SGHRS, CDR2 YFSETQ. The CDR3 runs 14 residues. The CDR3 region has the DNA TGCGCCAGCAGATTGGGGGACAGCAACTACGAGCAGTACTTC. It codes for CASRLGDSNYEQYF.

This chain uses TRBV6-5 with TRBJ1-6, with 7 bases fitting TRBD1. CDR3 length: 17 amino acids. The trim removed 2 bases at V and 5 bases at J, leaving 9 bases unmatched. Germline assignment: CDR1 MNHEY and CDR2 SVGAGI. The chain's CDR3 is CASSYESQGVHNSPLHF. The DNA of the CDR3 is TGTGCCAGCAGTTACGAATCCCAGGGGGTTCATAATTCACCCCTCCACTTT.

V usage is TRBV12-3 or TRBV12-4 and J usage is TRBJ2-1, with D unclear. The CDR3 is 14 residues long. The DNA of the CDR3 is TGTGCGACTGCCTCGACGAGCTCCTACAATGAGCAGTTCTTC. Encoded protein: CATASTSSYNEQFF.

The V gene is TRBV12-3 or TRBV12-4, the J gene TRBJ2-5; D might be TRBD2 (5 bases). The CDR3 has 16 residues. V lost 6 bases and J 6 bases, leaving 23 bases between the germline ends. The CDR3 DNA reads TGTGCCAGCAGCCCCCGTGGAGTAGGAGGCATTCAGACCCAGTACTTC. It is translated as CASSPRGVGGIQTQYF.

The CDR3 nucleotides read TGCGCCAGCAGCTTGGTGGCACCGACTCCCTACGAGCAGTACTTC. Translating gives CASSLVAPTPYEQYF. The chain links TRBV5-1 to TRBJ2-7; D is uncertain. This CDR3 contains 15 residues. V was cut by 0 bases and J by 2 bases, with 12 bases left in between. From germline, CDR1 is SGHRS and CDR2 YFSETQ.

This chain uses TRBV12-3 or TRBV12-4 with TRBJ2-1; D gene unclear. There are 13 residues in the CDR3. The germline V and J ends were trimmed by 6 bases and 7 bases, with 13 bases remaining between them. CDR3 bases: TGTGCCAGCAGCCCGAGAGCGCGGAATGAGCAGTTCTTC. Its translation is CASSPRARNEQFF.

In DNA, the CDR3 is TGCGCCAGCAGCTTGGGGAAGGCCTACGAGCAGTACTTC. Translated: CASSLGKAYEQYF. This chain joins TRBV5-1 and TRBJ2-7; no reliable D call. The germline CDR1 and CDR2 sequences are SGHRS and YFSETQ. V was shortened by 0 bases and J by 2 bases, with 6 bases between the two germline ends. The CDR3 spans 13 residues. The full variable domain, its missing parts supplied by reference TRBV5-1 and TRBJ2-7, is KAGVTQTPRYLIKTRGQQVTLSCSPISGHRSVSWYQQTPGQGLQFLFEYFSETQRNKGNFPGRFSGRQFSNSRSEMNVSTLELGDSALYLCASSLGKAYEQYFGPGTRLTVT.

Only a few counts were recorded for this clonotype. The CDR3 DNA follows: TGTGCCAGCAGTGCCTCAGGGACAGGTGGCTACACCTTC. The encoded protein is CASSASGTGGYTF. This chain links TRBV6-1 with TRBJ1-2; TRBD1 aligns across 8 bases. V lost 4 bases and J lost 7; bases outside the gene matches: 5. The V gene's germline CDR1 is MNHNS and CDR2 SASEGT. The length of the CDR3 is 13 residues.

V usage is TRBV2 and J usage is TRBJ2-1; no firm D call. This CDR3 comprises 14 residues. Per the germline V gene, CDR1 is SNHLY and CDR2 is FYNNEI. Deletions cut 7 bases from V and 3 bases from J, with 13 bases between. CDR3 sequence reads: CASNFPNGYNEQFF. In nucleotides, the CDR3 is TGTGCCAGCAACTTCCCCAACGGCTACAATGAGCAGTTCTTC.

The chain couples TRBV10-3 to TRBJ2-5, with 10 bases fitting TRBD2. The germline CDR1 and CDR2 sequences are ENHRY and SYGVKD. The V gene end was trimmed by 6 bases and the J gene end by 4 bases; junction bases not matched to a gene: 8. The CDR3 is 15 amino acids. This chain's CDR3 is CAISLSGGPPETQYF. The DNA for the CDR3 is TGTGCCATCAGCCTTAGCGGGGGGCCCCCAGAGACCCAGTACTTC.

The rearrangement uses TRBV5-1 and TRBJ1-2; weak D call: TRBD1 (5 bases). The CDR3 contains 15 residues. CDR1 SGHRS and CDR2 YFSETQ come from the germline V gene. Deletions cut 4 bases from V and 3 bases from J, with 16 bases between. CDR3 bases: TGCGCCAGCAGCCCAGGGTTTCGCCTACACTATGGCTACACCTTC. Protein: CASSPGFRLHYGYTF.

The chain combines TRBV7-9 with TRBJ2-5, with a tentative D call TRBD1 (6 bases). V was cut by 5 bases and J by 3 bases, with 28 bases left in between. CDR1 and CDR2 from the germline V gene are SEHNR and FQNEAQ (reference sequence). The CDR3 sequence is 19 residues long. In nucleotides, the CDR3 is TGTGCCAGCAGCCCTAGAGGCGGACAGAGAGGGTGGGTTGAAGAGACCCAGTACTTC. Its protein product is CASSPRGGQRGWVEETQYF.

This clonotype was counted many times. The rearrangement uses TRBV12-5 and TRBJ2-4; D is perhaps TRBD1 or TRBD2 (5 bases each). The CDR3 is made up of 17 amino acids. V gave up 9 bases and J gave up 0 bases, with 21 bases separating them. CDR1 is LGHNT, CDR2 FRNRAP, per germline. CDR3 region: CARRVVETGTAKNIQYF. The CDR3 bases are TGTGCTAGGCGGGTCGTTGAGACCGGGACAGCCAAAAACATTCAGTACTTC.

Regarding this clonotype: Relative to the germline gene, one junction end is altered; a read error may explain this. The rearrangement uses TRBV7-9 and TRBJ2-1, with TRBD1 matching over 7 bases. Germline values: CDR1 SEHNR, CDR2 FQNEAQ (reference sequence). CDR3 length: 13 residues. CDR3 coding DNA: TGTGCCAACAGCTTAGGGAACAGGGGAGAGCAGTTCTTC. Translation gives CANSLGNRGEQFF.

This rearrangement joins TRBV24-1 to TRBJ2-1; D not certain. V gave up 2 bases and J gave up 2 bases, with 12 bases separating them. Germline assignment: CDR1 KGHDR and CDR2 SFDVKD. The CDR3 is 16 amino acids. This CDR3 is CATSDSGSEAYNEQFF. CDR3 in DNA: TGTGCCACCAGTGATTCAGGCAGTGAGGCCTACAATGAGCAGTTCTTC.

The chain has TRBV3-1 and TRBJ2-5, with 11 bases that match TRBD2. CDR3 length equals 17 residues. Germline values: CDR1 LGHDT, CDR2 YNNKEL (reference sequence). Unmatched junction bases numbered 10, after V lost 5 bases and J lost 2 bases. The CDR3 sequence: CASSYTGTSGGQETQYF. As DNA, the CDR3 is TGTGCCAGCAGCTATACCGGGACTAGCGGAGGACAAGAGACCCAGTACTTC.

This clonotype turned up a few times. The rearrangement joins TRBV29-1 to TRBJ2-1, with 8 bases matching TRBD2. CDR3 length: 14 amino acids. CDR1 and CDR2 (germline): SQVTM, ANQGSEA. Trimming removed 7 bases from V and 5 bases from J; junction bases left unmatched: 10. The CDR3 reads CSGNRGGVDNEQFF. CDR3 nucleotide sequence: TGCAGCGGAAATCGGGGGGGCGTTGACAATGAGCAGTTCTTC.

The J gene is TRBJ1-2, the V gene TRBV12-3 or TRBV12-4, with 11 positions matching TRBD1. This CDR3 is built from 15 residues. Unmatched junction bases numbered 9, after V lost 7 bases and J lost 5 bases. CDR3 sequence (DNA): TGTGCCAGCACTCAGACAGGACAGGGGGCTTATGGCTACACCTTC. As protein: CASTQTGQGAYGYTF.